The clone carrying this T cell receptor (beta chain) was seen more than once but under ten times. Its antigen is undetermined. This sample is part of a study of T-cell reconstitution after alpha-beta-depleted transplantation in children. Points from the study as a whole: Reportedly, alpha-beta T cells present about two months post-transplant originated from several hundred expanded clones of graft origin. At the one-year point after transplant, T-cell counts and TCRbeta diversity were found to come mostly from T cells that had been newly produced. For some patients, TCRbeta diversity was high at day 60 because of recipient T cells and thymic progenitors that survived.

This sample's TCRbeta library carried unique molecular identifier barcodes. TCRdb processed the PCR reads anew with MiXCR; each CDR3 protein has one entry. The sample has about 830,000 distinct CDR3 sequences; 15% to 20% are singletons. From germline, CDR1 is SGHAT and CDR2 FQNNGV. The CDR3 covers 16 residues. V was clipped by 3 bases and J by 3 bases, with 15 bases between them. The material sequenced was PBMCs, mostly from graft donor cells, taken 360 days after TCRalphabeta/CD19-depleted stem cell transplant. The rearrangement joins TRBV11-2 to TRBJ1-3; D is perhaps TRBD1 (5 bases). The receptor comes from a male patient between 5 and 17 years old who had a stem cell transplant for acute lymphoblastic leukemia, so the T cells may come from the graft donor. The DNA for the CDR3 is TGTGCCAGCAGCTTCGCCCCCGGGGGAAATGGAAACACCATATATTTT. This sequence encodes CASSFAPGGNGNTIYF.